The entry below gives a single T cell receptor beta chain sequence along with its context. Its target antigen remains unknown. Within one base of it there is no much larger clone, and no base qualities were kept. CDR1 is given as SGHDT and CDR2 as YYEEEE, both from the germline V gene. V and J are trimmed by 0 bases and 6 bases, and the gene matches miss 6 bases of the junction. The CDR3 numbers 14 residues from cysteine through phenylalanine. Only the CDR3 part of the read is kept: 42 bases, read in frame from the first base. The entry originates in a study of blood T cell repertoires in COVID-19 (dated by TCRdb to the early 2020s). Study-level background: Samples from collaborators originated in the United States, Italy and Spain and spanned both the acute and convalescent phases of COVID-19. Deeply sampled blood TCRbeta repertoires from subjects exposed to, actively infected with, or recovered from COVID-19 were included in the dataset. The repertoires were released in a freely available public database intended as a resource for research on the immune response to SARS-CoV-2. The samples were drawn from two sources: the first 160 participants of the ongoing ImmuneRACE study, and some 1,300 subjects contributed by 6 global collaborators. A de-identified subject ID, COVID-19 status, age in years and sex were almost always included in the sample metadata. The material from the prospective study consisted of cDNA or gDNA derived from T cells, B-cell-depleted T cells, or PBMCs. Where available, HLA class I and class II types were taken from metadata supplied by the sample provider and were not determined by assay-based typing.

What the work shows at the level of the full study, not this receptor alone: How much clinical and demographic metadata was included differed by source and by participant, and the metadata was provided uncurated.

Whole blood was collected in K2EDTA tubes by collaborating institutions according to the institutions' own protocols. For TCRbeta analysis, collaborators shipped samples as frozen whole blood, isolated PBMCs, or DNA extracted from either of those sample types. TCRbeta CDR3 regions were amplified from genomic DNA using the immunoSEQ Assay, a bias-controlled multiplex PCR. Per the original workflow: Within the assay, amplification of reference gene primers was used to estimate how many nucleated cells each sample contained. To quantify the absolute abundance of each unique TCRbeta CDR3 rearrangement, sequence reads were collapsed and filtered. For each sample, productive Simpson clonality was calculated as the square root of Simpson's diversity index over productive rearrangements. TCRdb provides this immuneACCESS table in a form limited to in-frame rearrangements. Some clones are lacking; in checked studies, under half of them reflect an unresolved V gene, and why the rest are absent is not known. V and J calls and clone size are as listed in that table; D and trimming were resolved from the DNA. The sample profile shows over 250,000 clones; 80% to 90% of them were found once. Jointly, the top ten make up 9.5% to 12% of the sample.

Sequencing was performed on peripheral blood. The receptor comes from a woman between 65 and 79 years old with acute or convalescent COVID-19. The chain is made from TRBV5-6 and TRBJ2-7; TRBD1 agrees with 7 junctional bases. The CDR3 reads CASSLAQGVGEQYF. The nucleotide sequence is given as TGTGCCAGCAGCTTGGCTCAGGGGGTAGGCGAGCAGTACTTC.